This T cell receptor (beta chain) is drawn from a study of T cell responses to AZD1222 COVID-19 vaccine. On this clone itself: Its antigen remains unidentified.

Study-level findings and limits: White British ancestry dominated among donors, who included more females, and clonal diversity was possibly underestimated. Two AZD1222 administrations were followed by greater Spike-specific TCR breadth and depth. The number of AZD1222 recipients seropositive at baseline was only five to seven.

This table comes from immunoSEQ multiplex PCR, and its TCRdb copy is limited to in-frame clones, with some not included. The sample holds approximately 88,000 clones, about 78% seen once. V dropped 1 base and J dropped 6 bases, with 7 bases sitting between them. There are 13 residues in the CDR3. CDR1 and CDR2 from the germline V gene are LGHDT and YNNKEL (reference sequence). The chain couples TRBV3-1 (or the pseudogene TRBV3-2) to TRBJ1-5; no clear D. This receptor was identified in an adult in good health. This specimen consisted of peripheral blood, obtained on day 0 of AZD1222 vaccination. Written as DNA, the CDR3 is TGTGCCAGCAGCCAAGTCGGAGGTCAGCCCCAGCATTTT. It codes for CASSQVGGQPQHF.